This T cell receptor beta chain is from a study of blood T cell repertoires in COVID-19. Study background: There were acute and convalescent COVID-19 samples, and they came from the United States, Italy and Spain. T cells, B-cell-depleted T cells, or PBMCs supplied cDNA or gDNA.

CDR1 and CDR2 (germline): MNHNY, SVGAGI (reference sequence). V was trimmed by 6 bases and J by 5 bases, leaving 16 bases between them. This CDR3 comprises 14 residues. The assay was immunoSEQ multiplex PCR, and TCRdb's table has in-frame clones only and misses some. The sample contains fewer than 200,000 clones, roughly four fifths of which appear only once. The sample was peripheral blood. V usage is TRBV6-6 and J usage is TRBJ1-2; D remains ambiguous. This TCR came from a woman over 75 with acute or convalescent COVID-19. CDR3 sequence (DNA): TGTGCCAGCAGCCGCCTCGGGGAGAATTATGGCTACACCTTC. Translation: CASSRLGENYGYTF.